This T cell receptor (beta chain) came from a study of early T cells in non-severe SARS-CoV-2 infection. The table lists this clonotype with a few counts. The CDR3 length is 14 residues. The V and J ends lost 1 base and 2 bases respectively, with 7 bases between them. CDR1 is LNHDA, CDR2 SQIVND, per germline (reference sequence). Each CDR3 protein is one row after TCRdb ran MiXCR on the 5' RACE reads. In the table there are 60,000 to 85,000 distinct CDR3 sequences, around 16% of which are singletons. The chain is built from TRBV19 and TRBJ2-3; D not resolved. The specimen sequenced was whole blood. The receptor comes from an adult who was a healthcare worker with PCR-confirmed SARS-CoV-2 infection or an uninfected control (not recorded which). This CDR3 is CASSIGEITDTQYF. The CDR3 DNA is TGTGCCAGTAGTATAGGAGAGATCACAGATACGCAGTATTTT. The full variable domain, in which reference TRBV19 and TRBJ2-3 provide the parts outside the CDR3, is DGGITQSPKYLFRKEGQNVTLSCEQNLNHDAMYWYRQDPGQGLRLIYYSQIVNDFQKGDIAEGYSVSREKKESFPLTVTSAQKNPTAFYLCASSIGEITDTQYFGPGTRLTVL.